The present T cell receptor (beta chain) was sequenced within a study of technical replicates of blood from a few donors. From germline, CDR1 is SGHTA and CDR2 FQGNSA. V lost 5 bases and J lost 8, with 9 bases in between. The CDR3 totals 12 residues. Sequenced by immunoSEQ multiplex PCR; TCRdb stores in-frame clones only, minus some. In the table there are 77,000 or so clones, roughly 92% of which are singletons. Sequenced sample: T cells isolated from PBMCs. This chain connects TRBV7-2 to TRBJ1-4; D unresolved. The receptor was isolated from a human donor in good health. CDR3 loop: CASSLTNEKLFF. The CDR3, as DNA: TGTGCCAGCAGCCTAACGAACGAAAAACTGTTTTTT.